Presented here are 21 T cell receptor beta chains from one specimen sequenced in a study of blood T cell repertoires in COVID-19. Repertoires were generated with immunoSEQ multiplex PCR, while TCRdb's copy carries only in-frame clones and drops some. The sample gives a few hundred thousand clones, 65% to 90% of which show up once; roughly 4% is in the top ten. Sequences were obtained from PBMCs or T cells enriched from blood (not recorded which). Every receptor here comes from a woman between 40 and 50 years old with acute COVID-19.

The gene calls are TRBV5-4 and TRBJ1-1; no reliable D call. This CDR3 has 15 amino acids. Germline CDR1 reads SGHNT; CDR2 reads YYREEE (reference sequence). Trimming took 0 bases from V and 1 from J, leaving 10 bases between them. DNA of the CDR3: TGTGCCAGCAGCTTGGCGCAGGCAGCGAACACTGAAGCTTTCTTT. It is translated as CASSLAQAANTEAFF.

The rearrangement links TRBV5-6 to TRBJ1-2, with D perhaps TRBD1 (5 bases). The V gene's germline CDR1 is SGHDT and CDR2 YYEEEE. V gave up 2 bases and J gave up 13 bases, with 24 bases separating them. The length of the CDR3 is 15 residues. DNA for the CDR3: TGTGCCAGCAGCTTTGTGTCCCAAAACTCCAGGGAGGGCACCTTC. It is translated as CASSFVSQNSREGTF.

This clone has just one count. J is TRBJ1-4 and V is TRBV2; D uncertain. CDR3 length equals 12 residues. CDR1 is SNHLY, CDR2 FYNNEI, per germline. With 5 bases removed from V and 7 bases from J, the gap between germline ends came to 8 bases. CDR3 protein: CASSKNGEKLFF. CDR3 coding DNA: TGTGCCAGCAGTAAAAACGGTGAAAAACTGTTTTTT.

A few counts support this clone. This chain's CDR3 is CASSLGQGLDGYTF. The CDR3 bases are TGTGCCAGCAGTTTGGGACAGGGGTTAGATGGCTACACCTTC. The chain employs TRBV28 and TRBJ1-2, with 10 positions matching TRBD1. After removal of 3 bases from V and 6 bases from J, the junction contained 4 bases not matched to a gene. The CDR3 length is 14 residues. CDR1 is MDHEN, CDR2 SYDVKM, per germline.

In this sample, this clone turned up once. This chain connects TRBV7-2 to TRBJ2-4, with D possibly TRBD2 on 7 matching bases. Germline V gene sequence: CDR1 SGHTA, CDR2 FQGNSA. The CDR3 is 18 amino acids. V was shortened by 1 base and J by 4 bases, with 20 bases between the two germline ends. The CDR3 DNA sequence: TGTGCCAGCAGCTTAGTTCAGGGGACTAACTCACGTAAAAACATTCAGTACTTC. This encodes CASSLVQGTNSRKNIQYF.

This sequence joins TRBV5-1 and TRBJ1-4; 9 bases are shared with TRBD1. V gave up 4 bases and J gave up 8 bases; unmatched junction bases: 6. The length of the CDR3 is 14 residues. Germline assignment: CDR1 SGHRS and CDR2 YFSETQ. The CDR3, as DNA: TGCGCCAGCAGCACCGGGACAGGGAAGGAAAAACTGTTTTTT. Encoded protein: CASSTGTGKEKLFF.

This chain joins TRBV20-1 and TRBJ1-3, with 9 bases lining up with TRBD1. The CDR3 spans 15 residues. Germline assignment: CDR1 DFQATT and CDR2 SNEGSKA (reference sequence). Trimming cost V 3 bases and J 4 bases; bases outside gene matches: 7. CDR3 residues: CSASPRTGEGNTIYF. CDR3 coding DNA: TGCAGTGCTAGTCCCCGGACAGGGGAAGGAAACACCATATATTTT.

The V call is TRBV9, the J call TRBJ2-5; a possible D gene is TRBD1 (5 bases). The V and J ends lost 4 bases and 5 bases respectively, with 12 bases between them. CDR3 length equals 13 residues. The germline CDR1 and CDR2 sequences are SGDLS and YYNGEE. DNA for the CDR3: TGTGCCAGCAGCACAGGTACCGGGGAGACCCAGTACTTC. Translating gives CASSTGTGETQYF.

The gene calls are TRBV3-1 (or the pseudogene TRBV3-2) and TRBJ2-1; the match to TRBD2 covers 13 bases. CDR1 is LGHDT and CDR2 is YNNKEL in the germline V gene (reference sequence). This CDR3 has 15 amino acids. V trimming: 4 bases; J trimming: 8 bases; junction bases outside the gene matches: 5. The CDR3 sequence is CASSPGLAGVYEQFF. The DNA for the CDR3 is TGTGCCAGCAGCCCAGGACTAGCGGGAGTTTATGAGCAGTTCTTC.

This clone is medium-sized within its sample. J is TRBJ2-7 and V is TRBV28; the D is unclear. CDR3 size: 13 residues. The germline CDR1 and CDR2 sequences are MDHEN and SYDVKM. Trimming shortened V by 3 bases and J by 5 bases, and 11 bases separated the two germline ends. CDR3 amino acids: CASSFQVTDEQYF. CDR3 nucleotides: TGTGCCAGCAGTTTCCAGGTCACGGACGAGCAGTACTTC.

The V and J genes are TRBV7-3 and TRBJ2-2; 16 bases line up with TRBD2. Germline CDR1 is SGHTA and CDR2 is FQGTGA. The V segment lost 5 bases and the J segment 4 bases; nucleotides outside the gene matches: 4. The CDR3 contains 17 residues. This chain's CDR3 is CASSPGLAGGGTGELFF. Written as DNA, the CDR3 is TGTGCCAGCAGCCCGGGACTAGCGGGAGGGGGCACCGGGGAGCTGTTTTTT.

The gene calls are TRBV2 and TRBJ2-3; the match to TRBD1 covers 11 bases. The CDR3 extends over 16 amino acids. V was pared by 7 bases and J by 0 bases, with 6 bases of the junction left unmatched. CDR1 and CDR2 from the germline V gene are SNHLY and FYNNEI. Here the CDR3 DNA reads TGTGCCAGCAATAAGGACAGGGGGCTGAGCACAGATACGCAGTATTTT. The encoded protein is CASNKDRGLSTDTQYF.

V usage is TRBV10-3 and J usage is TRBJ1-1; 7 nucleotides line up with TRBD1. After removal of 6 bases from V and 3 bases from J, the junction contained 4 bases not matched to a gene. This CDR3 has 13 amino acids. CDR1 is ENHRY, CDR2 SYGVKD, per germline. CDR3 nucleotides: TGTGCCATCAGGGGGACAGCGGACACTGAAGCTTTCTTT. Residues: CAIRGTADTEAFF.

This chain connects TRBV18 to TRBJ1-6; possible D gene TRBD1, 6 bases. Germline V gives CDR1 KGHSH, CDR2 LQKENI. Trimming left V 2 bases short and J 10 bases short, with 12 bases between. The CDR3 runs to 14 residues. For the CDR3, the DNA is TGTGCCAGCTCACCAAGGGCAGGGGACTCACCCCTCCACTTT. Its translation is CASSPRAGDSPLHF.

The chain recombines TRBV7-3 with TRBJ2-3, with D possibly being TRBD1 (5 bases). The CDR3 runs to 17 residues. Trimming took 1 base from V and 3 from J, leaving 17 bases between them. CDR1 SGHTA and CDR2 FQGTGA come from the germline V gene. The CDR3: CASSLRFSGIRTDTQYF. The CDR3 DNA follows: TGTGCCAGCAGCTTAAGGTTCTCAGGGATTCGAACAGATACGCAGTATTTT.

The genes are TRBV11-2 and TRBJ2-3; D gene unclear. Deletions cut 5 bases from V and 3 bases from J, with 6 bases between. The CDR3 loop spans 12 amino acids. Germline V CDR1 and CDR2: SGHAT, FQNNGV. The CDR3 DNA reads TGTGCCAGCAGCCTATATACAGATACGCAGTATTTT. Translating it yields CASSLYTDTQYF.

V usage is TRBV6-5 and J usage is TRBJ2-7; 9 bases fit TRBD2. The germline V gene has CDR1 MNHEY and CDR2 SVGAGI. This CDR3 contains 13 residues. Unmatched junction bases numbered 3, after V lost 6 bases and J lost 3 bases. CDR3 residues: CASSSSGSYEQYF. Here the CDR3 DNA reads TGTGCCAGCAGCAGTAGCGGGAGCTACGAGCAGTACTTC.

V gene TRBV11-1 combines with J gene TRBJ2-3; 7 bases align to TRBD2. This CDR3 is built from 15 residues. V gave up 3 bases and J gave up 2 bases; unmatched junction bases: 5. Germline CDR1 SGHAT, CDR2 FQDESV (reference sequence). The CDR3 sequence is CASSFWEGTTDTQYF. The CDR3 nucleotides are TGTGCCAGCAGCTTTTGGGAGGGCACCACAGATACGCAGTATTTT.

The gene calls are TRBV3-1 (or the pseudogene TRBV3-2) and TRBJ2-7, with a tentative D call TRBD1 (6 bases). The V gene's germline CDR1 is LGHDT and CDR2 YNNKEL (reference sequence). The CDR3 has 14 amino acids. The V and J ends lost 1 base and 6 bases respectively, with 13 bases between them. CDR3 loop: CASSQAGTSGEQYF. In DNA, the CDR3 is TGTGCCAGCAGCCAAGCCGGGACATCTGGCGAGCAGTACTTC.

The rearrangement uses TRBV11-1 and TRBJ2-7, with D uncertain. Germline CDR1 SGHAT, CDR2 FQDESV (reference sequence). V was trimmed by 2 bases and J by 4 bases, leaving 12 bases between them. CDR3 size: 14 residues. The CDR3 here is CASSLNTVEYEQYF. CDR3 nucleotide sequence: TGTGCCAGCAGCTTAAATACAGTGGAATACGAGCAGTACTTC.

This chain links TRBV11-2 with TRBJ1-5, with 8 bases matching TRBD1. CDR1 and CDR2 from the germline V gene are SGHAT and FQNNGV. This CDR3 is built from 15 residues. V gave up 4 bases and J gave up 7 bases; unmatched junction bases: 9. The CDR3 protein is CASSSKDRVDQPQHF. The CDR3 DNA reads TGTGCCAGCAGCTCGAAGGACAGGGTGGACCAGCCCCAGCATTTT. The full variable domain, with the rest looked up from reference TRBV11-2 and TRBJ1-5, is EAGVAQSPRYKIIEKRQSVAFWCNPISGHATLYWYQQILGQGPKLLIQFQNNGVVDDSQLPKDRFSAERLKGVDSTLKIQPAKLEDSAVYLCASSSKDRVDQPQHFGDGTRLSIL.